This passage covers 24 T cell receptor beta chains from one sample sequenced in a study of human T cells and chemical hapten exposure. Stated time point: patch test 1, 2 weeks after DPC sensitization. Regarding treatment: therapeutic diphenylcyclopropenone sensitization with weekly scalp DPC. TCRdb processed the RACE reads anew with MiXCR; each CDR3 protein has one entry. The sample lists under 450,000 distinct CDR3 sequences; around 5% were seen once. This specimen was whole blood, taken in connection with sensitization to the hapten diphenylcyclopropenone (DPC). The receptors come from a woman aged 45-59 years with alopecia areata. Some clones in this sample may be carry-over from other donors' samples.

The chain uses TRBV20-1 and TRBJ2-7, with D possibly being TRBD1 (6 bases). Germline V gene sequence: CDR1 DFQATT, CDR2 SNEGSKA (reference sequence). CDR3 size: 13 residues. V lost 5 bases and J lost 2, with 13 bases in between. CDR3 in amino acids: CSAFRQEPYEQYF. The CDR3 nucleotides read TGCAGTGCTTTCCGACAGGAACCCTACGAGCAGTACTTC.

This clonotype has only a few counts. The chain joins TRBV7-9 to TRBJ1-1; tentative D call: TRBD1 (5 bases). This CDR3 spans 12 amino acids. V gave up 1 base and J gave up 10 bases, with 10 bases separating them. Germline loops: CDR1 SEHNR, CDR2 FQNEAQ (reference sequence). The CDR3 DNA sequence: TGTGCCAGCAGCTTAGAGGGGAATGGAGCTTTCTTT. Its translation is CASSLEGNGAFF.

Ten or more counts support this clonotype. The chain joins TRBV7-8 to TRBJ1-1, with 7 bases aligning to TRBD1. This CDR3 is 13 amino acids long. Germline V gene sequence: CDR1 SGHVS, CDR2 FQNEAQ. V lost 4 bases to trimming and J lost 4 bases; unmatched junction nucleotides: 3. In nucleotides, the CDR3 is TGTGCCAGCAGCTCCAGGGGGGTCACTGAAGCTTTCTTT. Its translation is CASSSRGVTEAFF.

This clonotype was counted a few times. The J gene is TRBJ1-5, the V gene TRBV11-2; D ambiguous. This CDR3 contains 13 residues. Germline V gene data show CDR1 as SGHAT and CDR2 as FQNNGV. V lost 4 bases and J lost 7, with 11 bases in between. The DNA for the CDR3 is TGTGCCAGCAGCTCCGAGTTTCTCCAGCCCCAGCATTTT. Protein: CASSSEFLQPQHF.

There are a few counts of this clonotype. CDR3 in DNA: TGTGCCAGCAGCCGAGGACAGTCCACAGATACGCAGTATTTT. Translated: CASSRGQSTDTQYF. This chain uses TRBV3-1 with TRBJ2-3; TRBD1 is a possible D gene (6 bases). The CDR3 extends over 14 amino acids. The germline gives CDR1 LGHDT, CDR2 YNNKEL (reference sequence). V was trimmed by 4 bases and J by 2 bases, leaving 10 bases between them.

This clonotype was counted ten times or more. V is TRBV6-5 and J is TRBJ1-4, with D perhaps matching TRBD1 (6 bases). The CDR3 spans 15 residues. The V end was cut by 6 bases, the J end by 4 bases, with 15 bases between. Per germline, CDR1 MNHEY and CDR2 SVGAGI. The CDR3 nucleotides read TGTGCCAGCAGGGAAAGGGGGTTTGGTAATGAAAAACTGTTTTTT. It codes for CASRERGFGNEKLFF.

Ten or more counts support this clonotype. The rearrangement links TRBV14 to TRBJ2-1; D is possibly TRBD1 or TRBD2 (6 bases each). The CDR3 contains 16 residues. Trimming pared 0 bases from V and 4 bases from J, leaving 13 bases between. The germline V gene encodes CDR1 SGHDN and CDR2 FVKESK. This CDR3 reads CASSQDLGGIYNEQFF. The CDR3 DNA reads as TGTGCCAGCAGCCAAGATCTAGGGGGGATATACAATGAGCAGTTCTTC.

The chain joins TRBV10-3 to TRBJ2-7; D gene ambiguous. The ends were cut back, 2 bases at V and 5 bases at J, with 4 bases in the middle. Germline V lookup: CDR1 ENHRY, CDR2 SYGVKD. The CDR3 spans 11 residues. CDR3 coding DNA: TGTGCCATCAGTGAGGGAAACGAGCAGTACTTC. Protein sequence: CAISEGNEQYF.

This clonotype was recorded many times. The chain is built from TRBV7-2 and TRBJ2-1; TRBD2 agrees at 9 bases. The length of the CDR3 is 14 residues. CDR1 and CDR2 (germline): SGHTA, FQGNSA. With 5 bases clipped from V and 6 bases from J, the junction kept 5 bases outside the gene matches. This chain's CDR3 is CASSPGLAPNEQFF. The CDR3 DNA reads as TGTGCCAGCAGCCCAGGACTAGCGCCCAATGAGCAGTTCTTC.

This clonotype has at least ten counts. The chain links TRBV28 to TRBJ2-5; D unclear. The CDR3 loop spans 13 amino acids. Germline assignment: CDR1 MDHEN and CDR2 SYDVKM. The germline V and J ends were trimmed by 5 bases and 7 bases, with 14 bases remaining between them. CDR3 coding DNA: TGTGCCAGCAGTGCCCTGGCGCCGGGGACCCAGTACTTC. Encoded protein: CASSALAPGTQYF.

This clonotype was observed a few times. This is likely a read error, given that the CDR3 carries no conserved phenylalanine or tryptophan at its end. Because the CDR3's place on the DNA is in doubt, the DNA is left out and the CDR3 is given as listed by TCRdb. The rearrangement uses TRBV12-5 and TRBJ2-7; TRBD2, the table's D call, lacks a check against the DNA. The CDR3 spans 10 residues, counting both ends. Germline loops: CDR1 LGHNT, CDR2 FRNRAP. The CDR3 region is CASGSPLDLG.

This clonotype has at least ten counts. CDR3 region: CASSALAGSYNEQFF. The DNA for the CDR3 is TGTGCCAGCAGCGCCCTAGCGGGCTCCTACAATGAGCAGTTCTTC. The rearrangement links TRBV9 to TRBJ2-1; TRBD2 matches at 8 bases. The germline V gene has CDR1 SGDLS and CDR2 YYNGEE. This CDR3 comprises 15 residues. The junction had 2 bases not matched to a gene; V was cut back by 3 bases and J by 0 bases.

The CDR3 nucleotides read TGTGCCAGCAGCTTGTGGACAGGGGGAAACACCATATATTTT. It translates to CASSLWTGGNTIYF. This rearrangement joins TRBV13 to TRBJ1-3, with TRBD1 matching over 8 bases. The CDR3 runs 14 residues. The V gene's germline CDR1 is PRHDT and CDR2 FYEKMQ (reference sequence). The V gene end was trimmed by 3 bases and the J gene end by 4 bases; junction bases not matched to a gene: 2.

In this sample, this clonotype turned up a few times. V and J are TRBV20-1 and TRBJ2-7, with 7 bases matching TRBD1. The CDR3 totals 14 residues. With 3 bases clipped from V and 2 bases from J, the junction kept 7 bases outside the gene matches. Germline V lookup: CDR1 DFQATT, CDR2 SNEGSKA (reference sequence). CDR3 amino acids: CSARGYRGPYEQYF. CDR3 nucleotides: TGCAGTGCTAGGGGATACAGGGGCCCCTACGAGCAGTACTTC.

This clonotype showed up many times. The chain employs TRBV28 and TRBJ2-3; no firm D call. The V end lost 5 bases, the J end lost 2 bases, and 14 bases lay between the germline ends. Per germline, CDR1 MDHEN and CDR2 SYDVKM. The CDR3 runs 15 residues. CDR3 residues: CASSAPFLTTDTQYF. DNA for the CDR3: TGTGCCAGCAGTGCCCCCTTTTTGACCACAGATACGCAGTATTTT.

This clonotype was detected ten times or more. V and J are TRBV12-3 or TRBV12-4 and TRBJ2-7; 7 bases match TRBD2. The V segment lost 6 bases and the J segment 12 bases; nucleotides outside the gene matches: 14. There are 13 residues in the CDR3. CDR3 nucleotide sequence: TGTGCCAGCAGCCCCCCCGGGGGAGGGAGGGTGTACTTC. Its protein product is CASSPPGGGRVYF.

This clonotype was counted many times. The chain links TRBV5-4 to TRBJ1-6; 8 bases are a match to TRBD1. Germline values: CDR1 SGHNT, CDR2 YYREEE (reference sequence). V shed 2 bases, J shed 3 bases, and the junction held 10 bases outside the gene matches. The CDR3 has 18 amino acids. CDR3 DNA sequence: TGTGCCAGCAGCTTTGGCCAGGGGGCCTTGAGCTATAATTCACCCCTCCACTTT. Translating it yields CASSFGQGALSYNSPLHF.

This clonotype was detected ten times or more. This chain uses TRBV30 with TRBJ2-7, with D perhaps matching TRBD1 (7 bases). The germline CDR1 and CDR2 sequences are GTSNPN and SVGIG (reference sequence). The germline V and J ends were trimmed by 0 bases and 2 bases, with 11 bases remaining between them. This CDR3 spans 14 amino acids. The CDR3 DNA sequence: TGTGCCTGGAGTGTTGGCAGGGGGGCCTACGAGCAGTACTTC. The encoded protein is CAWSVGRGAYEQYF.

The chain recombines TRBV5-1 with TRBJ2-3; D is unclear. The length of the CDR3 is 16 residues. CDR1 and CDR2 (germline): SGHRS, YFSETQ. Trimming removed 1 base from V and 0 bases from J, with 12 bases in between. The DNA of the CDR3 is TGCGCCAGCAGCTTGCAGACGATACGGAGCACAGATACGCAGTATTTT. Amino acid sequence: CASSLQTIRSTDTQYF.

V and J are TRBV3-1 and TRBJ2-7, with TRBD2 matching over 7 bases. CDR1 and CDR2 (germline): LGHDT, YNNKEL (reference sequence). The CDR3 has 13 amino acids. The junction had 3 bases not matched to a gene; V was cut back by 4 bases and J by 3 bases. As DNA, the CDR3 is TGTGCCAGCAGCCTGAGGGAGGGCTACGAGCAGTACTTC. This sequence encodes CASSLREGYEQYF.

This clonotype was counted ten times or more. This rearrangement joins TRBV2 to TRBJ2-3; the match to TRBD1 covers 8 bases. Per germline, CDR1 SNHLY and CDR2 FYNNEI. This CDR3 comprises 16 residues. V lost 2 bases to trimming and J lost 5 bases; unmatched junction nucleotides: 9. The CDR3 protein is CASSETSGTGRDTQYF. CDR3 DNA: TGTGCCAGCAGTGAAACCTCCGGGACAGGTCGAGATACGCAGTATTTT.

This clonotype has at least ten counts. The chain links TRBV7-3 to TRBJ1-3; D is uncertain. Germline lookup yields CDR1 SGHTA and CDR2 FQGTGA. Trimming took 6 bases from V and 2 from J, leaving 14 bases between them. This CDR3 is built from 15 residues. The CDR3 is CASSVTGGAGNTIYF. For the CDR3, the DNA is TGTGCCAGCAGTGTGACCGGCGGTGCTGGAAACACCATATATTTT.

The chain has TRBV2 and TRBJ1-1; possibly TRBD1 for D (5 bases). V was trimmed by 6 bases and J by 6 bases, leaving 17 bases between them. Germline V gene data show CDR1 as SNHLY and CDR2 as FYNNEI. The CDR3 has 14 residues. The CDR3 is CASRTDSVIAEAFF. The CDR3, as DNA: TGTGCCAGCAGGACCGACAGTGTAATTGCTGAAGCTTTCTTT.

The table lists this clonotype with many counts. This rearrangement joins TRBV12-3 or TRBV12-4 to TRBJ1-4, with TRBD1 identical over 8 bases. The length of the CDR3 is 13 residues. The trim removed 6 bases at V and 8 bases at J, leaving 5 bases unmatched. The DNA of the CDR3 is TGTGCCAGCAGACTGACAGGGGCCGAAAAACTGTTTTTT. Translated: CASRLTGAEKLFF.